Listed below are T cell receptor beta chains from one sample, sequenced in a study of Graves' ophthalmopathy and Graves' hyperthyroidism. TCRdb re-derived calls from the multiplex PCR reads in MiXCR, one entry per CDR3 protein. This table has a few hundred thousand distinct CDR3 sequences, roughly 15% appearing once. Sequenced: peripheral blood. These TCRs come from a woman under 30 with stable Graves' hyperthyroidism. The CDR3 runs from the conserved cysteine through the conserved F or W.

TRBJ2-5 | TRBV6-2/TRBV6-3 | CASSYGLETQYF
TRBJ1-2 | TRBV12-3/TRBV12-4 | CASSLNRVVGFTF
TRBJ1-2 | TRBV7-9 | CASSLGRGGPAGYTF
TRBJ1-5 | TRBV6-2/TRBV6-3 | CVSSPIGGGSQPQHF
TRBJ1-2 | TRBV15 | CATSSGGIGYGYTF
TRBJ2-2 | TRBV27 | CASSLVAGGHGNTGELFF
TRBJ1-1 | TRBV4-1 | CASSQDLGLRTANTEAFF
TRBJ1-5 | TRBV12-3/TRBV12-4 | CASSLGGRGQPQHF
TRBJ2-7 | TRBV20-1 | CSASTRDRRRSEQYF
TRBJ1-2 | TRBV24-1 | CATSASGGSYGYTF
TRBJ2-5 | TRBV6-1 | CASQREVQETQYF
TRBJ2-7 | TRBV5-1 | CASSLVSLGTAPYEQYF
TRBJ1-5 | TRBV12-3/TRBV12-4 | CASSLGGDSNQPQHF
TRBJ1-5 | TRBV24-1 | CATSDVQFNQPQHF
TRBJ1-5 | TRBV7-2 | CASSLASNPSNQPQHF
TRBJ2-5 | TRBV19 | CASSIVPRTALPPEAQYF
TRBJ2-7 | TRBV12-3/TRBV12-4 | CASSPIAAPYEQYF
TRBJ1-3 | TRBV12-3/TRBV12-4 | CASSSQGMAGNTIYF
TRBJ1-2 | TRBV20-1 | CSAMGQALQYTF
TRBJ2-2 | TRBV11-1 | CASSSRGGRGTGELFF
TRBJ2-7 | TRBV28 | CASRDSNYEQYF
TRBJ1-1 | TRBV20-1 | CSAAPTWRTEAFF
TRBJ1-2 | TRBV6-2/TRBV6-3 | CASRASGRGYTF
TRBJ2-5 | TRBV7-2 | CASSKARETQYF
TRBJ2-7 | TRBV7-6 | CASSLGTGAEQYF
TRBJ1-1 | TRBV6-2/TRBV6-3 | CAGSYRYRTLMNTEAFF
TRBJ2-7 | TRBV6-5 | CASSRPGEQYF
TRBJ2-7 | TRBV11-2 | CASSPPRRISYEQYF
TRBJ2-4 | TRBV6-2/TRBV6-3 | CASSFRRLAKNIQYF
TRBJ1-6 | TRBV6-2/TRBV6-3 | CASRASNNSPLHF
TRBJ1-2 | TRBV7-6 | CASSLGSNQNYGYTF
TRBJ1-1 | TRBV11-1 | CASSLYRGDKSGPEAFF
TRBJ2-7 | TRBV7-9 | CASSLVGAYSYEQYF
TRBJ2-2 | TRBV5-1 | CASRWTARTGELFF
TRBJ1-5 | TRBV18 | CASSPQSNQPQHF
TRBJ2-7 | TRBV4-2 | CASSRKTFPGTGPFGPYEQYF
TRBJ1-1 | TRBV12-3/TRBV12-4 | CASSLLSYKGTEAFF
TRBJ1-5 | TRBV2 | CASSGLKHRQPQHF
TRBJ2-5 | TRBV7-8 | CASALAGGKTQYF
TRBJ1-2 | TRBV15 | CATSRRTMREGTYGYTF
TRBJ2-5 | TRBV9 | CASSVVGETQYF
TRBJ1-2 | TRBV9 | CASSVGQGGGHGYTF
TRBJ1-1 | TRBV12-3/TRBV12-4 | CASSPDRGGTEAFF
TRBJ2-5 | TRBV11-2 | CASSLDIQETQYF
TRBJ2-7 | TRBV7-2 | CASSLEPLGTEQYF
TRBJ2-7 | TRBV2 | CASSKRDGSYEQYF
TRBJ2-7 | TRBV6-2/TRBV6-3 | CASRGLAGPTSYEQYF
TRBJ2-7 | TRBV11-1 | CASSSEASSYEQYF
TRBJ2-2 | TRBV3-1 | CASSQIANTGELFF